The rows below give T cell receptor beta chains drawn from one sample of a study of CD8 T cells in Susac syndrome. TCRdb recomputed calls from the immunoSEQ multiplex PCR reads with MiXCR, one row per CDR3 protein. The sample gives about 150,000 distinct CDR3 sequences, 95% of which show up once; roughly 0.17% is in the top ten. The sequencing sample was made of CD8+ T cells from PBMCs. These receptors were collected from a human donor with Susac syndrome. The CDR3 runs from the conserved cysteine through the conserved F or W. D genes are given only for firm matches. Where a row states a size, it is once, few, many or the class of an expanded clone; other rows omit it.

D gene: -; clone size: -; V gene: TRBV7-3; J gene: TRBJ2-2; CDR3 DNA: TGTGCCAGCAGCTTAAAGGGTTCCAACACCGGGGAGCTGTTTTTT; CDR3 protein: CASSLKGSNTGELFF
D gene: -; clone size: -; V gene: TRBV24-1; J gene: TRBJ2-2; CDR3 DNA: TGTGCCACCAGTGACTACCGACAAGAGCTGTTTTTT; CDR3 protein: CATSDYRQELFF
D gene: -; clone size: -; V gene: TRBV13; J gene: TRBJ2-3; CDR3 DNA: TGTGCCAGCAGCCCGGCAAAGGTTGCGCAGTATTTT; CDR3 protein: CASSPAKVAQYF
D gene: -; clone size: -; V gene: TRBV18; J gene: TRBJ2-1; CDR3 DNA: TGTGCCAGCTCTCCGGAGAATAGATACTACAATGAGCAGTTCTTC; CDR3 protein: CASSPENRYYNEQFF
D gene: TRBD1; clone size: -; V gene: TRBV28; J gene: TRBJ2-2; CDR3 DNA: TGTGCCAGCACCCCGCAGGGGGTCGCCGGGGAGCTGTTTTTT; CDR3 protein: CASTPQGVAGELFF
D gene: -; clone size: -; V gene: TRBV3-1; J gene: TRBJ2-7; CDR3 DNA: TGTGCCAGCAGCCCTACCCTTTCCTACGAGCAGTACTTC; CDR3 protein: CASSPTLSYEQYF
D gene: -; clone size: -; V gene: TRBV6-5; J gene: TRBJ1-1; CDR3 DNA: TGTGCCAGCAGTCACGAAAACACTGAAGCTTTCTTT; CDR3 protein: CASSHENTEAFF
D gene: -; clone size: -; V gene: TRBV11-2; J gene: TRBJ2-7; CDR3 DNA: TGTGCCAGCAGCTTCCCCGGGATCTCCTACGAGCAGTACTTC; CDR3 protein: CASSFPGISYEQYF
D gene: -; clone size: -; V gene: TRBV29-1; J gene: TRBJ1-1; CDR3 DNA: TGCAGCGTTGAATCAGGGGTGAACACTGAAGCTTTCTTT; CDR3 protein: CSVESGVNTEAFF
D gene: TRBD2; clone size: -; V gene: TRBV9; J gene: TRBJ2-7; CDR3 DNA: TGTGCCAGCAGCCCGGGGGGTGGAGGTTCCTACGAGCAGTACTTC; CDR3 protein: CASSPGGGGSYEQYF
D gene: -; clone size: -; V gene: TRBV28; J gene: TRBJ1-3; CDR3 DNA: TGTGCCAGCAGTTTATGGCCAAATGCAGATGACTCTGGAAACACCATATATTTT; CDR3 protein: CASSLWPNADDSGNTIYF
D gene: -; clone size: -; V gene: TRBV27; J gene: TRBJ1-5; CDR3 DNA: TGTGCCAGCAGTTTATCGAGGGGCAATCAGCCCCAGCATTTT; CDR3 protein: CASSLSRGNQPQHF
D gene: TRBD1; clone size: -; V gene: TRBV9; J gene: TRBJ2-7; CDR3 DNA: TGTGCCAGCGGGACAGGAATCTCGTACGAGCAGTACTTC; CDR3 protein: CASGTGISYEQYF
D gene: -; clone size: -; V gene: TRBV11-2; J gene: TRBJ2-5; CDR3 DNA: TGTGCCAGCAGCCCAGGGACATCTTTATGGGAGACCCAGTACTTC; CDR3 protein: CASSPGTSLWETQYF
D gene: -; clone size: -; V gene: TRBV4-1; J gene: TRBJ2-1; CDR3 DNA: TGCGCCAGCAGCCACCGAGGGAATGAGCAGTTCTTC; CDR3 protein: CASSHRGNEQFF
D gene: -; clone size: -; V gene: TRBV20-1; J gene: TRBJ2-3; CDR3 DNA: TGCAGTGCTACAAGCCGGGACAAGCGCCCAGATACGCAGTATTTT; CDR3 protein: CSATSRDKRPDTQYF
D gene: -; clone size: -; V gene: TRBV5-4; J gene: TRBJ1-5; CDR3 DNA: TGTGCCAGCAGCCCGGACGGGAATCAGCCCCAGCATTTT; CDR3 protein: CASSPDGNQPQHF
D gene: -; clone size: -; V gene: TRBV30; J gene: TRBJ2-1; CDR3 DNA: TGTGCCCGAGGGACTTCTTCCTACAATGAGCAGTTCTTC; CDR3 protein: CARGTSSYNEQFF
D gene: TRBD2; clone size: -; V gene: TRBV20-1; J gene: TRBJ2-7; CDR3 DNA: TGCAGTGCTGGAAAGCGGGAGGGTGTCTACGAGCAGTACTTC; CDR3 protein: CSAGKREGVYEQYF
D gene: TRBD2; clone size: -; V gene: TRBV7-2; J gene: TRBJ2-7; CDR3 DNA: TGTGCCAGCAGCCCAGTACCGGGAGGCAGCGAGCAGTACTTC; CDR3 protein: CASSPVPGGSEQYF
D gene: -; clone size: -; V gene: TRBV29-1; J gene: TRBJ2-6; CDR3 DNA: TGCAGCGCGATAGGCTCTGGGGCCAACGTCCTGACTTTC; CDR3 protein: CSAIGSGANVLTF
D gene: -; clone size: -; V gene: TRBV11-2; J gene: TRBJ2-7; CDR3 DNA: TGTGCCAGCAGCTTAGATTTTAACGAGCAGTACTTC; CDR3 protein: CASSLDFNEQYF
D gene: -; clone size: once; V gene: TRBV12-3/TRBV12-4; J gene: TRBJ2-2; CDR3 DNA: TGTGCCAGCATCTTCAAGTCCACCGGGGAGCTGTTTTTT; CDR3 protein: CASIFKSTGELFF
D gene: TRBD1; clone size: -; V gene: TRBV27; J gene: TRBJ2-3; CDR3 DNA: TGTGCCAGCAACTTAGACAGGGCTTTATCCACAGATACGCAGTATTTT; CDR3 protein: CASNLDRALSTDTQYF
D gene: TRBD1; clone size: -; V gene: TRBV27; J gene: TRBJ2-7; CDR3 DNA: TGTGCCAGCAGTGGACAGGGAGGCCACGAGCAGTACTTC; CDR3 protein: CASSGQGGHEQYF
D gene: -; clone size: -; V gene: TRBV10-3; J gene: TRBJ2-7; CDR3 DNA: TGTGCCATCAGTGAATCGAGGGCTGCCTACGAGCAGTACTTC; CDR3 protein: CAISESRAAYEQYF